This T cell receptor beta chain was obtained from a study of cytomegalovirus exposure and HLA in healthy donors. Notes on the study in general: Published work reported that the classifier diagnosed cytomegalovirus status with high specificity and sensitivity.

A word on this clone: Its antigen remains unidentified.

The PCR made use of 60 Vbeta and 13 Jbeta primers. Profiling relied on immunoSEQ multiplex PCR, and the TCRdb table lists in-frame clones only, not all of them. The sample has fewer than 300,000 clones; just over 85% are singletons. After removal of 5 bases from V and 3 bases from J, the junction contained 3 bases not matched to a gene. The CDR3 spans 15 residues. Germline lookup yields CDR1 SGHTA and CDR2 FQGTGA. The genes are TRBV7-3 and TRBJ2-7, with 14 bases fitting TRBD2. This TCR came from a man in his forties in good health and CMV-seropositive. The sequenced sample was PBMCs. CDR3 nucleotide sequence: TGTGCCAGCAGCCCGGGACTAGCGGGAGACTACGAGCAGTACTTC. Translated: CASSPGLAGDYEQYF.